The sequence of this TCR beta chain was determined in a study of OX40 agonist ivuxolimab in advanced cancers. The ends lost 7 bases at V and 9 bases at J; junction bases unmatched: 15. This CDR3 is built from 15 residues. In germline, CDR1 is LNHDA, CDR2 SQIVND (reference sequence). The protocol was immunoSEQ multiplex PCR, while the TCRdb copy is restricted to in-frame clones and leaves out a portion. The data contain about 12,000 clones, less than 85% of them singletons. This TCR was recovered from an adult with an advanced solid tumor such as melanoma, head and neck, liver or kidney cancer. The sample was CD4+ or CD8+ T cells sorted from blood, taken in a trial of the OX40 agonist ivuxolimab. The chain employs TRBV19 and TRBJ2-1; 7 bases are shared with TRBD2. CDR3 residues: CASKHASGPLGEQFF. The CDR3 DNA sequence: TGTGCCAGTAAACACGCTAGCGGCCCTCTTGGTGAGCAGTTCTTC.